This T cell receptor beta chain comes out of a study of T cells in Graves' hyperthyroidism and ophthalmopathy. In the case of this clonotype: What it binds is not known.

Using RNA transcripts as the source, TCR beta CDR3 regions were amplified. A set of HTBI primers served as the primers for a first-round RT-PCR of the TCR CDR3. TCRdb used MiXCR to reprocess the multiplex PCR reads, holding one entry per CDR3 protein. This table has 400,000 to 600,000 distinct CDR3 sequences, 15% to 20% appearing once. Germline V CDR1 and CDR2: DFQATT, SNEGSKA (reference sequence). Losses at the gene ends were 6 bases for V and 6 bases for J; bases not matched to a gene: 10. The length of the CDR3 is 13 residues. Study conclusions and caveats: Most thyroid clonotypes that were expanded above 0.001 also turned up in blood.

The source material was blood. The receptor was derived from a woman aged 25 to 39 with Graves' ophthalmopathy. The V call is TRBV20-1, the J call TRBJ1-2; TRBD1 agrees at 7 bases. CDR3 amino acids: CSAGETGSDGYTF. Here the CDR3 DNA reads TGCAGTGCCGGCGAGACAGGGTCGGATGGCTACACCTTC.